The rows below give T cell receptor beta chains drawn from one sample of a study of low-dose radiotherapy and immunotherapy resistance in tumors. Via MiXCR, TCRdb re-called the reads, giving one row per CDR3 protein. The table lists 65,000 to 100,000 distinct CDR3 sequences, 15% to 20% of them singletons. Sample: PBMCs, taken before treatment. These TCRs come from a male donor with prostate cancer. The CDR3 runs from the conserved cysteine through the conserved F or W. D genes are given only for firm matches. The size entry gives once, few, many, or a class for an expanded clone.

j_call	clone_size	d_call	v_call	cdr3_nt	cdr3_aa
TRBJ1-3	many	TRBD1	TRBV2	TGTGCCAGCAGGGCGACAGGGGATGGAAACACCATATATTTT	CASRATGDGNTIYF
TRBJ2-5	many	TRBD2	TRBV30	TGTGCCTGGAGTGGGACTAGCGAACAAGAGACCCAGTACTTC	CAWSGTSEQETQYF
TRBJ2-7	many	-	TRBV6-1	TGTGCCAGCGCCAGGAACCCCGAGCAGTACTTC	CASARNPEQYF
TRBJ2-5	many	-	TRBV20-1	TGCAGTGCTAGATCCGAGGAGGGCGAACAAGAGACCCAGTACTTC	CSARSEEGEQETQYF
TRBJ2-1	many	TRBD2	TRBV7-9	TGTGCCGGCCTGGGAAGCGGGGAGAGTGAGCAGTTCTTC	CAGLGSGESEQFF
TRBJ2-2	medium-sized	-	TRBV18	TGTGCCAGCTCACCGTCCACCGGGGAGCTGTTTTTT	CASSPSTGELFF
TRBJ2-5	many	-	TRBV18	TGTGCCAGCTCCGGGCAGGGTCATCAAGAGACCCAGTACTTC	CASSGQGHQETQYF
TRBJ1-5	many	TRBD1	TRBV2	TGTGCCAGCAGCCGGACAGGGGGTGGAAGCAATCAGCCCCAGCATTTT	CASSRTGGGSNQPQHF
TRBJ2-3	many	TRBD2	TRBV3-1	TGTGCCAGCAGCCCAGGGGCTAGCGGGACCTATAGCACAGATACGCAGTATTTT	CASSPGASGTYSTDTQYF
TRBJ2-1	few	-	TRBV16	TGTGCCAGCAGCCAATTGTATGAGCAGTTCTTC	CASSQLYEQFF
TRBJ2-5	many	-	TRBV20-1	TGCAGTGCTCCTGAAGGGGGGCAAGAGACCCAGTACTTC	CSAPEGGQETQYF
TRBJ1-2	many	TRBD1	TRBV30	TGTGCCTGGGCCGGGACAGGGGGGGGCTACACCTTC	CAWAGTGGGYTF
TRBJ2-5	many	TRBD1	TRBV29-1	TGCAGCGTTCTGGGACAGGACCCGAACGAAGAGACCCAGTACTTC	CSVLGQDPNEETQYF